The entry that follows covers one T cell receptor beta chain sequence. Its cognate antigen is unknown. The data belong to a study of T cell responses to AZD1222 COVID-19 vaccine. The study, taken as a whole, reports: Donors in the cohort were predominantly white British and more often female, and clonal diversity was possibly underestimated. Among those given AZD1222, only 5 to 7 were seropositive at baseline. Within unmutated variant regions lay the reported targets of nearly half of spike-specific TCRs. Breadth and depth of Spike-specific TCRs rose after two AZD1222 doses.

The CDR3 covers 16 residues. The J segment lost 1 base and the V segment lost 5 bases, leaving 10 bases of the junction unmatched. Germline CDR1 reads SGHTA; CDR2 reads FQGNSA. Only in-frame clones appear in the TCRdb table, and some are missing; sequencing was by immunoSEQ multiplex PCR. The sample consists of about 96,000 clones, 70% to 90% of them appearing once. The sequence was collected from an adult in good health. This chain links TRBV7-2 with TRBJ2-7; TRBD1 matches at 8 bases. Sequencing was performed on peripheral blood, taken on day 0 of AZD1222 vaccination. The CDR3 reads CASSTRQGMGSYEQYF. The DNA of the CDR3 is TGTGCCAGCAGCACTAGACAGGGGATGGGATCCTACGAGCAGTACTTC.